This paragraph covers one T cell receptor beta chain sequence. Its antigen is as yet unknown. This record belongs to a study of T-cell reconstitution after alpha-beta-depleted transplantation in children. Study-level findings and limits: Fresh T-cell production supplied most of the T-cell counts and diversity seen one year after transplant. Expanded graft clones, several hundred of them, were reportedly the source of alpha-beta T cells about two months after transplant.

The CDR3 is 16 residues long. From germline, CDR1 is SGHVS and CDR2 FNYEAQ. V lost 0 bases to trimming and J lost 4 bases, with 16 bases between them. Preparation of the TCRbeta library involved a method that used unique molecular identifiers. Using its own MiXCR run on the PCR reads, TCRdb lists one record per CDR3 protein. This sample has 440,000 or so distinct CDR3 sequences, with approximately 42% found just once. This clonotype originated in a girl aged 2 to 10 with aplastic anemia, due to receive a stem cell transplant. The chain has TRBV7-6 and TRBJ2-7; D possibly corresponds to TRBD2 (5 bases). This specimen consisted of PBMCs, obtained before TCRalphabeta/CD19-depleted stem cell transplant. CDR3 sequence: CASSLALGPTLYEQYF. For the CDR3, the DNA is TGTGCCAGCAGCTTAGCACTAGGGCCGACCCTTTACGAGCAGTACTTC.